Listed below are T cell receptor beta chains from one sample, sequenced in a study of T cells in narcolepsy. TCRdb's table, derived via immunoSEQ multiplex PCR, lists solely in-frame clones and lacks some. The sample carries some 25,000 clones, about four fifths recorded once. Sample: CD45RA- memory CD4+ T cells from PBMCs. These receptors all stem from a human donor with narcolepsy. Each CDR3 is given with its conserved first and last residue. The order of the fields is J gene, clone size, V gene, D gene, CDR3 protein, CDR3 DNA. D genes are given only for firm matches. A clone size is listed for some rows: how often the clone was seen (once, few, many), or a class if it is expanded.

TRBJ2-3	-	TRBV6-6	TRBD1	CASSLGQGNTDTQYF	TGTGCCAGCAGCTTGGGACAGGGGAACACAGATACGCAGTATTTT
TRBJ2-5	-	TRBV9	TRBD2	CASSQNAGGETQYF	TGTGCCAGCAGCCAGAACGCGGGAGGAGAGACCCAGTACTTC
TRBJ1-1	-	TRBV2	-	CASRDRPPRDTEAFF	TGTGCCAGCAGGGACAGACCTCCGCGAGACACTGAAGCTTTCTTT
TRBJ1-3	-	TRBV27	-	CASSFRGQGNTIYF	TGTGCCAGCAGTTTCCGGGGGCAGGGAAACACCATATATTTT
TRBJ2-2	-	TRBV5-4	TRBD2	CASSPGGLAGVVNTGELFF	TGTGCCAGCAGTCCCGGGGGACTAGCGGGAGTGGTGAACACCGGGGAGCTGTTTTTT
TRBJ1-2	-	TRBV5-1	TRBD1	CASSPDRVTLGYTF	TGCGCCAGCAGCCCGGACAGGGTAACACTTGGCTACACCTTC
TRBJ2-2	-	TRBV5-5	TRBD2	CASSPLAGATTGELFF	TGTGCCAGCAGCCCCTTGGCGGGAGCAACCACCGGGGAGCTGTTTTTT
TRBJ2-7	-	TRBV6-1	-	CASSSYSYEQYF	TGTGCCAGCAGTTCCTACTCCTACGAGCAGTACTTC
TRBJ1-2	-	TRBV4-2	-	CASSQDAYPLYGYTF	TGTGCCAGCAGCCAAGATGCGTATCCTCTCTATGGCTACACCTTC
TRBJ2-1	-	TRBV11-3	TRBD2	CASSLRGGNEQFF	TGTGCCAGCAGCTTGCGGGGGGGGAATGAGCAGTTCTTC
TRBJ2-1	-	TRBV5-4	TRBD2	CASSLSGLAKNEQFF	TGTGCCAGCAGCCTCTCAGGACTAGCGAAGAATGAGCAGTTCTTC
TRBJ1-1	-	TRBV5-6	TRBD1	CASSSDRVGVNTEAFF	TGTGCCAGCAGCTCCGACAGGGTAGGGGTGAACACTGAAGCTTTCTTT
TRBJ2-7	once	TRBV7-3	TRBD2	CASSSRGGYEQYF	TGTGCCAGCAGTTCCCGCGGGGGGTACGAGCAGTACTTC
TRBJ2-7	-	TRBV16	-	CASSQLPPSLGHEQYF	TGTGCCAGCAGCCAACTACCCCCCTCCCTCGGCCACGAGCAGTACTTC
TRBJ1-1	few	TRBV2	-	CASSELRSLEAFF	TGTGCCAGCAGTGAACTGAGATCGTTGGAAGCTTTCTTT
TRBJ1-1	few	TRBV29-1	TRBD1	CSVSQGWMNTEAFF	TGCAGCGTTTCACAGGGGTGGATGAACACTGAAGCTTTCTTT
TRBJ2-7	-	TRBV7-6	-	CASSLAGGASYEQYF	TGTGCCAGCAGCTTAGCGGGGGGGGCCTCCTACGAGCAGTACTTC
TRBJ1-3	once	TRBV2	-	CARKGSGNTIYF	TGTGCCAGGAAGGGTTCTGGAAACACCATATATTTT